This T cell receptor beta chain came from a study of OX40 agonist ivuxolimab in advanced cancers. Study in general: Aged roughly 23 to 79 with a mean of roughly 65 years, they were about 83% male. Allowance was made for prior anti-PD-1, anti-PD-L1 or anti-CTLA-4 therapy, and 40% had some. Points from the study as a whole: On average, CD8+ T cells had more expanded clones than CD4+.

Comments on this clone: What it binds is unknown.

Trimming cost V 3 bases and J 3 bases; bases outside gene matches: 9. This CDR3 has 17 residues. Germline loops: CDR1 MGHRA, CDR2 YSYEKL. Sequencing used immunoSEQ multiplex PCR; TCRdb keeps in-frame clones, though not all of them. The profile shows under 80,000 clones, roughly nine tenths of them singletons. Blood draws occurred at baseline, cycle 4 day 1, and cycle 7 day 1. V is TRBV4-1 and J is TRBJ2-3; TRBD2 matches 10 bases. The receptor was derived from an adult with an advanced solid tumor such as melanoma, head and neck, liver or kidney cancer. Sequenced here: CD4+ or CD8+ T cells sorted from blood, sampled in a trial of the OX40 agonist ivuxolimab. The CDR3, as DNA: TGCGCCAGCAGCCAGGCTAGCGGGGGTTGGGCAACAGATACGCAGTATTTT. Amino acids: CASSQASGGWATDTQYF.